This T cell receptor beta chain was recorded in a study of cytomegalovirus exposure and HLA in healthy donors. Germline V gene lookup returns CDR1 SGHNT and CDR2 YYREEE (reference sequence). The length of the CDR3 is 16 residues. V lost 4 bases and J 0 bases, leaving 16 bases between the germline ends. The PCR used 60 Vbeta and 13 Jbeta primers. Produced via immunoSEQ multiplex PCR; TCRdb's table is partial and in-frame only. Found here are around 160,000 clones, 80% to 90% of them singletons; the top ten hold about a tenth. General study results and limits: Being productive about 90% or about 30% of the time was typical of most TCR beta V segments in an earlier analysis.

Worth noting for this clone: Antigen specificity is unknown.

The sequenced material came from PBMCs. The V gene is TRBV5-4, the J gene TRBJ2-5, with D perhaps TRBD2 (6 bases). This sequence was found in a man between 18 and 29 years old in good health and CMV-seropositive. CDR3 loop: CASSQKGREYQETQYF. The CDR3 DNA reads as TGTGCCAGCAGCCAAAAGGGACGGGAGTACCAAGAGACCCAGTACTTC.